The rows below give T cell receptor beta chains drawn from one sample of a study of blood T cells in healthy people across ages. TCRdb independently ran MiXCR on the 5' RACE reads; one entry per CDR3 protein. The table lists approximately 680,000 distinct CDR3 sequences, about a third of them singletons, with 15% in the top ten. Sequencing input: blood. The receptors shown here come from a woman aged 80 or over in good health. Each CDR3 is given with its conserved first and last residue. D genes are given only for firm matches. Size tells how often a clone was seen (once, few, many) or the class of an expanded clone, and some rows leave it out.

D gene: TRBD2; J gene: TRBJ2-5; clone size: many; V gene: TRBV9; CDR3 DNA: TGTGCCAGCAGCGCTGGACTAGCGGGGGCCCAGTACCAAGAGACCCAGTACTTC; CDR3 protein: CASSAGLAGAQYQETQYF
D gene: NA; J gene: TRBJ1-2; clone size: many; V gene: TRBV9; CDR3 DNA: TGTGCCAGCAGCGCAGGGACATTAAGCTATGGCTACACCTTC; CDR3 protein: CASSAGTLSYGYTF
D gene: NA; J gene: TRBJ2-1; clone size: many; V gene: TRBV20-1; CDR3 DNA: TGCAGTGCTAGACGTCTTAGAACTTCTAACAATGAGCAGTTCTTC; CDR3 protein: CSARRLRTSNNEQFF
D gene: NA; J gene: TRBJ2-1; clone size: many; V gene: TRBV7-9; CDR3 DNA: TGTGCCAGCCGGGGGAATCGGAATGAGCAGTTCTTC; CDR3 protein: CASRGNRNEQFF
D gene: TRBD2; J gene: TRBJ2-1; clone size: many; V gene: TRBV5-5; CDR3 DNA: TGTGCCAGCAGCTTGGTTAGCGGGGGGGCCGGGAATGAGCAGTTCTTC; CDR3 protein: CASSLVSGGAGNEQFF
D gene: TRBD1; J gene: TRBJ2-7; clone size: few; V gene: TRBV6-2/TRBV6-3; CDR3 DNA: TGTGCCAGCAGTACATGGGACAGCTACGAGCAGTACTTC; CDR3 protein: CASSTWDSYEQYF
D gene: TRBD1; J gene: TRBJ1-2; clone size: many; V gene: TRBV7-3; CDR3 DNA: TGTGCCAGCAGCGAAGGCACAGGGGGCATCTATGGCTACACCTTC; CDR3 protein: CASSEGTGGIYGYTF
D gene: TRBD2; J gene: TRBJ2-5; clone size: NA; V gene: TRBV27; CDR3 DNA: TGTGCCAGCAGTTTTATTTCCCCGCGGGGGGGCGGGGAGACCCAGTACTTC; CDR3 protein: CASSFISPRGGGETQYF
D gene: TRBD1; J gene: TRBJ2-3; clone size: NA; V gene: TRBV6-1; CDR3 DNA: TGTGCCAGCAGCGTTTGGACAGGGGGGACAGATACGCAGTATTTT; CDR3 protein: CASSVWTGGTDTQYF
D gene: NA; J gene: TRBJ2-2; clone size: few; V gene: TRBV3-1; CDR3 DNA: TGTGCCAGCAGCCAAGCCCCATCCGGGGAGCTGTTTTTT; CDR3 protein: CASSQAPSGELFF
D gene: TRBD1; J gene: TRBJ1-5; clone size: NA; V gene: TRBV29-1; CDR3 DNA: TGCAGCGTCCGGGACAGGGAAGGTCAGCCCCAGCATTTT; CDR3 protein: CSVRDREGQPQHF